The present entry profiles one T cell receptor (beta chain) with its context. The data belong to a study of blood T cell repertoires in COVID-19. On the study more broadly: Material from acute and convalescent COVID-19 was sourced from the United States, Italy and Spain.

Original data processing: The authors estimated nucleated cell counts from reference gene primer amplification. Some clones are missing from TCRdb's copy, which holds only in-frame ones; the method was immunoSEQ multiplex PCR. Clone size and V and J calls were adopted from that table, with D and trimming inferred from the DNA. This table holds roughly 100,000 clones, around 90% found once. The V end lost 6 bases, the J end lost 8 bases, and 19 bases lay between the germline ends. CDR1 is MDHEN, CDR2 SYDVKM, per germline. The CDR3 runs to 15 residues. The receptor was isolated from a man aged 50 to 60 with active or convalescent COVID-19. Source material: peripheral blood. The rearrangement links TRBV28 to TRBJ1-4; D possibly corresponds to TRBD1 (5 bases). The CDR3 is CASRSGGAEEEKLFF. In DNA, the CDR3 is TGTGCCAGCAGATCTGGAGGGGCAGAGGAGGAAAAACTGTTTTTT.